The next 15 T cell receptor beta chains were all read from a single sample in a study of blood T cell repertoires in COVID-19 (dated by TCRdb to between 2020 and 2021). Libraries were prepared through the immunoSEQ multiplex PCR assay. TCRdb carries this immuneACCESS record with in-frame sequences only. Its versions omit some clonotypes, under half of them owing to an unresolved V gene in the studies checked, with the rest unexplained. Here the sample has approximately 280,000 clones; 80% to 90% occur a single time. The ten largest clones represent 8% to 13% of the sample. The material sequenced was peripheral blood. The source of these receptors is a woman in her 70s with acute or convalescent COVID-19.

This clone was recorded a few times. The chain couples TRBV6-5 to TRBJ2-4, with 8 bases identical to TRBD1. The V gene end was trimmed by 6 bases and the J gene end by 6 bases; junction bases not matched to a gene: 7. The germline V gene encodes CDR1 MNHEY and CDR2 SVGAGI. This CDR3 has 14 residues. The CDR3 loop reads CASRTGDFRNIQYF. The DNA of the CDR3 is TGTGCCAGCAGGACAGGGGATTTTAGAAACATTCAGTACTTC.

This rearrangement joins TRBV27 to TRBJ1-1; tentatively, D is TRBD1 (6 bases). V was clipped by 6 bases and J by 8 bases, with 16 bases between them. There are 13 residues in the CDR3. Per the germline V gene, CDR1 is MNHEY and CDR2 is SMNVEV (reference sequence). CDR3 sequence: CASRPTGPVEAFF. The CDR3 DNA follows: TGTGCCAGCAGACCTACAGGGCCGGTAGAAGCTTTCTTT.

The J gene is TRBJ2-1, the V gene TRBV29-1, with 8 bases aligning to TRBD2. The CDR3 covers 14 residues. The trim removed 3 bases at V and 4 bases at J, leaving 5 bases unmatched. Germline-derived CDR1 and CDR2 are SQVTM and ANQGSEA. This chain's CDR3 is CSVEGSGEYNEQFF. For the CDR3, the DNA is TGCAGCGTTGAGGGTAGCGGGGAGTACAATGAGCAGTTCTTC.

In this sample, this clone turned up once. The chain combines TRBV19 with TRBJ2-7, with TRBD1 identical over 7 bases. CDR1 and CDR2 (germline): LNHDA, SQIVND (reference sequence). The CDR3 spans 16 residues. V trimming: 5 bases; J trimming: 1 base; junction bases outside the gene matches: 11. CDR3 sequence reads: CASSSLGTVGSYEQYF. The DNA for the CDR3 is TGTGCCAGTAGTTCCCTCGGGACAGTGGGGTCCTACGAGCAGTACTTC.

The rearrangement joins TRBV6-1 to TRBJ1-2; D ambiguous. Trimming removed 3 bases from V and 10 bases from J, with 9 bases in between. Per germline, CDR1 MNHNS and CDR2 SASEGT. This CDR3 spans 11 amino acids. CDR3 nucleotide sequence: TGTGCCAGCAGTGACAGTGGGCCCTACACCTTC. It codes for CASSDSGPYTF.

This sequence joins TRBV7-3 and TRBJ2-3, with 9 bases lining up with TRBD2. Trimming removed 5 bases from V and 1 base from J; junction bases left unmatched: 4. The germline V gene encodes CDR1 SGHTA and CDR2 FQGTGA. This CDR3 contains 15 residues. The CDR3 coding sequence is TGTGCCAGCAGCCCCGGGACTAGCCGCACAGATACGCAGTATTTT. As protein: CASSPGTSRTDTQYF.

This clone was counted only a few times. The genes are TRBV4-1 and TRBJ2-2; maybe TRBD2 (6 bases). The CDR3 has 15 amino acids. Trimming pared 4 bases from V and 4 bases from J, leaving 13 bases between. Looked up from germline, CDR1 is MGHRA and CDR2 is YSYEKL. CDR3 region: CASSRAGRGTGELFF. In DNA, the CDR3 is TGCGCCAGCAGCCGGGCGGGGCGCGGCACCGGGGAGCTGTTTTTT.

The chain carries TRBV3-1 (or the pseudogene TRBV3-2) and TRBJ2-5; no definite D call. With 5 bases removed from V and 4 bases from J, the gap between germline ends came to 8 bases. Germline V gives CDR1 LGHDT, CDR2 YNNKEL (reference sequence). The CDR3 is made up of 12 amino acids. CDR3 amino acids: CASSSMRETQYF. Here the CDR3 DNA reads TGTGCCAGCAGCTCGATGCGAGAGACCCAGTACTTC.

The chain joins TRBV5-6 to TRBJ2-2; TRBD2 matches 7 bases. Trimming took 5 bases from V and 6 from J; bases not matched to a gene: 10. The CDR3 is 15 amino acids. Germline values: CDR1 SGHDT, CDR2 YYEEEE. The CDR3 reads CASRLRLAPAGELFF. The DNA for the CDR3 is TGTGCCAGCAGATTAAGACTAGCTCCGGCCGGGGAGCTGTTTTTT.

The chain links TRBV4-1 to TRBJ1-6; D is possibly TRBD1 (6 bases). V was shortened by 5 bases and J by 10 bases, with 15 bases between the two germline ends. From germline, CDR1 is MGHRA and CDR2 YSYEKL. The CDR3 sequence is 14 residues long. The CDR3 protein is CASSVVGGGSPLHF. The CDR3, as DNA: TGCGCCAGCAGCGTGGTTGGGGGCGGGTCACCCCTCCACTTT.

The rearrangement joins TRBV19 to TRBJ2-1; D is undetermined. The length of the CDR3 is 11 residues. CDR1 LNHDA and CDR2 SQIVND come from the germline V gene (reference sequence). Trimming took off 9 bases at V and 4 bases at J, with 7 bases between the two ends. In nucleotides, the CDR3 is TGTGCCAGCGCAGGTTACAATGAGCAGTTCTTC. As protein: CASAGYNEQFF.

This sequence joins TRBV11-2 and TRBJ2-5; possibly TRBD2 for D (6 bases). V gave up 6 bases and J gave up 5 bases, with 19 bases separating them. This CDR3 spans 15 amino acids. From germline, CDR1 is SGHAT and CDR2 FQNNGV. CDR3: CASRRPGRTKETQYF. The CDR3 bases are TGTGCCAGCAGGCGCCCGGGGAGGACCAAGGAGACCCAGTACTTC.

This clone was recorded once. The J gene is TRBJ1-1, the V gene TRBV7-3, with TRBD1 as a possible D gene (5 bases). V gave up 4 bases and J gave up 4 bases, with 13 bases separating them. The length of the CDR3 is 14 residues. The germline V gene encodes CDR1 SGHTA and CDR2 FQGTGA. CDR3 nucleotide sequence: TGTGCCAGCAGCTCCCAGGGCATCGGCACTGAAGCTTTCTTT. This gives the protein CASSSQGIGTEAFF.

The chain uses TRBV2 and TRBJ2-3; 12 bases agree with TRBD2. The CDR3 is 18 residues long. Germline V gene sequence: CDR1 SNHLY, CDR2 FYNNEI. Trimming took 7 bases from V and 4 from J; bases not matched to a gene: 15. CDR3 sequence (DNA): TGTGCCAGCAAGTACGAGGGACTGTCTAGCGGGGGGGCAGATACGCAGTATTTT. It codes for CASKYEGLSSGGADTQYF.

This clone was counted only a few times. The chain has TRBV7-9 and TRBJ2-2; TRBD1 matches 8 bases. This CDR3 region has 14 residues. The germline V gene encodes CDR1 SEHNR and CDR2 FQNEAQ (reference sequence). Trimming took 10 bases from V and 5 from J; bases not matched to a gene: 9. Written as DNA, the CDR3 is TGTGCCACCACGGGGACAGGATTAACCGGGGAGCTGTTTTTT. Protein sequence: CATTGTGLTGELFF.